These 27 T cell receptor beta chains were all obtained from the same sample, sequenced in a study of identical twins. Using its own MiXCR run on the 5' RACE reads, TCRdb lists one record per CDR3 protein. The sample gives more than 1.5 million distinct CDR3 sequences, around 29% of which show up once; under 0.35% is in the top ten. The specimen was cord blood. These receptors were taken from a newborn girl in good health.

There are a few counts of this clonotype. J is TRBJ1-4 and V is TRBV4-1, with D tentatively TRBD1 (5 bases). The germline V and J ends were trimmed by 0 bases and 8 bases, with 16 bases remaining between them. CDR1 MGHRA and CDR2 YSYEKL come from the germline V gene. CDR3 length: 16 residues. The CDR3 loop is CASSQDGTVGGEKLFF. As DNA, the CDR3 is TGCGCCAGCAGCCAAGACGGGACGGTCGGAGGCGAAAAACTGTTTTTT.

This clonotype was detected only a few times. The chain carries TRBV6-6 and TRBJ1-2, with TRBD1 as a possible D gene (5 bases). CDR3 length: 13 residues. Germline CDR1 and CDR2: MNHNY and SVGAGI (reference sequence). V was cut by 6 bases and J by 2 bases, with 10 bases left in between. CDR3 DNA: TGTGCCAGCAGGCCGAACAGGAACTATGGCTACACCTTC. Amino acids: CASRPNRNYGYTF.

This rearrangement joins TRBV29-1 to TRBJ2-6; D call uncertain. V lost 4 bases, J lost 3 bases, and 10 bases lay in between. The CDR3 consists of 14 residues. Germline V gives CDR1 SQVTM, CDR2 ANQGSEA. The CDR3 protein is CSVVTGFGANVLTF. The CDR3 region has the DNA TGCAGCGTTGTAACGGGTTTTGGGGCCAACGTCCTGACTTTC.

The chain employs TRBV7-2 and TRBJ2-1; D perhaps matches TRBD2 (6 bases). The CDR3 totals 13 residues. V was shortened by 3 bases and J by 6 bases, with 9 bases between the two germline ends. Germline-derived CDR1 and CDR2 are SGHTA and FQGNSA. CDR3 DNA sequence: TGTGCCAGCAGCTTCGGGACTTGCAATGAGCAGTTCTTC. As protein: CASSFGTCNEQFF.

The chain is built from TRBV10-3 and TRBJ1-2; 8 positions match TRBD1. Germline V gene data show CDR1 as ENHRY and CDR2 as SYGVKD. Germline trimming cut 6 bases from V and 8 bases from J; bases unmatched to any gene: 11. This CDR3 region has 14 residues. CDR3 bases: TGTGCCATCAGCGGGACAGGAATGCCCGAAGGCTACACCTTC. This sequence encodes CAISGTGMPEGYTF.

The chain recombines TRBV7-9 with TRBJ1-2; TRBD1 agrees at 9 bases. V lost 2 bases and J lost 3; bases outside the gene matches: 10. The CDR3 covers 17 residues. Germline CDR1 is SEHNR and CDR2 is FQNEAQ (reference sequence). In DNA, the CDR3 is TGTGCCAGCAGCTTAAGGGCCACGGGACAGGGAGACTATGGCTACACCTTC. Its translation is CASSLRATGQGDYGYTF.

In regard to this clonotype: Lacking the conserved final phenylalanine or tryptophan, this CDR3 likely reflects a read error. This chain connects TRBV20-1 to TRBJ2-7; D unclear. Trimming removed 1 base from V and 7 bases from J, with 8 bases in between. This CDR3 is 11 amino acids long. CDR1 and CDR2 (germline): DFQATT, SNEGSKA (reference sequence). CDR3 in amino acids: CSARVGNEQYI. CDR3 in DNA: TGCAGTGCTAGAGTGGGGAATGAGCAGTACATC.

V and J are TRBV6-5 and TRBJ2-3, with D unclear. The CDR3 length is 15 residues. Trimming took 9 bases from V and 1 from J, leaving 17 bases between them. Germline V gene sequence: CDR1 MNHEY, CDR2 SVGAGI. CDR3 sequence (DNA): TGTGCCAGTAGATTACAGAGCCTTGGCACAGATACGCAGTATTTT. It yields the protein CASRLQSLGTDTQYF.

This clonotype occurred a few times. This chain links TRBV7-2 with TRBJ2-7, with D unresolved. Germline V gene sequence: CDR1 SGHTA, CDR2 FQGNSA. The V and J ends lost 4 bases and 0 bases respectively, with 10 bases between them. This CDR3 is 14 amino acids long. CDR3 bases: TGTGCCAGCAGCTCCACCCTTTACTCCTACGAGCAGTACTTC. It codes for CASSSTLYSYEQYF.

This clonotype occurred a few times. CDR3 DNA: TGCAGTGCCCGGACCCCTTCGGGCAATGAGCAGTTCTTC. Its protein is CSARTPSGNEQFF. The rearrangement links TRBV20-1 to TRBJ2-1; D not resolved. Trimming removed 6 bases from V and 6 bases from J, with 15 bases in between. CDR3 length: 13 amino acids. Per the germline V gene, CDR1 is DFQATT and CDR2 is SNEGSKA (reference sequence).

This sequence joins TRBV11-3 and TRBJ2-3, with TRBD1 matching 7 bases. V was pared by 0 bases and J by 4 bases, with 4 bases of the junction left unmatched. In germline, CDR1 is SGHNT, CDR2 YENEEA. This CDR3 contains 15 residues. The CDR3, as DNA: TGTGCCAGCAGCTTAGATTACCAGGGGGCAGATACGCAGTATTTT. Amino acid sequence: CASSLDYQGADTQYF.

This clonotype was counted at least ten times. This chain links TRBV15 with TRBJ2-1; TRBD1 matches 11 bases. The CDR3 has 15 residues. J was trimmed by 4 bases and V by 9 bases; bases with no gene match: 8. CDR1 and CDR2 (germline): LNHNV, YYDKDF (reference sequence). Written as DNA, the CDR3 is TGTGCCACTAAGGAGGGGACAGGGGGTTACAATGAGCAGTTCTTC. Amino acid sequence: CATKEGTGGYNEQFF.

The chain combines TRBV10-3 with TRBJ1-5, with TRBD1 matching over 8 bases. The trim removed 11 bases at V and 0 bases at J, leaving 9 bases unmatched. Germline lookup yields CDR1 ENHRY and CDR2 SYGVKD. CDR3 length: 15 residues. The CDR3 protein is CASRGTGHSNQPQHF. In DNA form, the CDR3 reads TGTGCCTCGAGGGGGACAGGTCATAGCAATCAGCCCCAGCATTTT.

The chain links TRBV6-1 to TRBJ2-5, with a possible D match to TRBD2 (7 bases). The CDR3 is 18 amino acids. In germline, CDR1 is MNHNS, CDR2 SASEGT. V lost 5 bases and J lost 11, with 33 bases in between. This CDR3 reads CASSRLLGAGDSYNEQYF. The DNA of the CDR3 is TGTGCCAGCAGTCGTCTCTTGGGGGCGGGGGACTCCTACAATGAGCAGTACTTC.

The V gene is TRBV4-2, the J gene TRBJ2-2, with unresolved D. Germline CDR1 and CDR2: LGHNA and YNFKEQ. V was clipped by 0 bases and J by 5 bases, with 10 bases between them. This CDR3 spans 15 amino acids. CDR3 protein: CASSQDKVRTGELFF. Here the CDR3 DNA reads TGTGCCAGCAGCCAAGACAAGGTCCGGACCGGGGAGCTGTTTTTT.

V gene TRBV18 combines with J gene TRBJ2-7; D unclear. V was clipped by 3 bases and J by 0 bases, with 12 bases between them. The CDR3 sequence is 15 residues long. From germline, CDR1 is KGHSH and CDR2 LQKENI. In nucleotides, the CDR3 is TGTGCCAGCTCACCGAGTAAAGGACCCTCCTACGAGCAGTACTTC. Protein sequence: CASSPSKGPSYEQYF.

This clonotype was recorded many times. The rearrangement uses TRBV20-1 and TRBJ2-5, with 8 bases lining up with TRBD1. V trimming: 2 bases; J trimming: 0 bases; junction bases outside the gene matches: 2. The CDR3 sequence is 14 residues long. Germline values: CDR1 DFQATT, CDR2 SNEGSKA (reference sequence). The chain's CDR3 is CSARRQGNQETQYF. The CDR3 nucleotides read TGCAGTGCTAGACGACAGGGGAACCAAGAGACCCAGTACTTC.

This clonotype has just a few counts. The chain recombines TRBV12-3 or TRBV12-4 with TRBJ2-5, with 10 bases that match TRBD1. This CDR3 contains 14 residues. V trimming: 7 bases; J trimming: 5 bases; junction bases outside the gene matches: 7. DNA of the CDR3: TGTGCCAGCACCCCGGGACAGGGGAATGAGACCCAGTACTTC. Protein product: CASTPGQGNETQYF.

This clonotype was recorded at least ten times. The chain carries TRBV29-1 and TRBJ2-1; a possible D gene is TRBD1 (6 bases). This CDR3 spans 13 amino acids. Trimming removed 6 bases from V and 3 bases from J, with 12 bases in between. Germline V gene lookup returns CDR1 SQVTM and CDR2 ANQGSEA. The CDR3 DNA reads TGCAGCGTAGAGGGGGTTCTCTACAATGAGCAGTTCTTC. The encoded protein is CSVEGVLYNEQFF.

This clonotype was seen only a few times. V is TRBV6-5 and J is TRBJ2-3, with a weak D call TRBD2 (5 bases). The CDR3 runs to 14 residues. Looked up from germline, CDR1 is MNHEY and CDR2 is SVGAGI. V gave up 6 bases and J gave up 0 bases, with 10 bases separating them. The CDR3 coding sequence is TGTGCCAGCAGATTAGCGAGTAGCACAGATACGCAGTATTTT. Translated, it gives CASRLASSTDTQYF.

This clonotype came up a few times. This chain links TRBV20-1 with TRBJ2-1, with D perhaps being TRBD1 or TRBD2 (5 bases each). The V end was cut by 6 bases, the J end by 3 bases, with 12 bases between. This CDR3 is built from 13 residues. Germline values: CDR1 DFQATT, CDR2 SNEGSKA (reference sequence). The CDR3 region has the DNA TGCAGTGCCACCGGGACGATCTACAATGAGCAGTTCTTC. Amino acid sequence: CSATGTIYNEQFF.

This chain connects TRBV7-6 to TRBJ1-1; TRBD1 might be the D (5 bases). The CDR3 runs 15 residues. V shed 3 bases and J shed 1 base, with 12 bases lying between them. CDR1 is SGHVS and CDR2 is FNYEAQ in the germline V gene. The CDR3, as DNA: TGTGCCAGCAGCTTTAGCGGGGCGAAGAACACTGAAGCTTTCTTT. Amino acids: CASSFSGAKNTEAFF.

This clonotype was counted between two and nine times. The chain combines TRBV4-2 with TRBJ2-7, with 9 bases aligning to TRBD1. The CDR3 sequence is 20 residues long. CDR1 is LGHNA, CDR2 YNFKEQ, per germline. V trimming: 0 bases; J trimming: 0 bases; junction bases outside the gene matches: 15. In DNA, the CDR3 is TGTGCCAGCAGCCAAGACCACAGGGGGCGGACCCTAACTAGCTCCTACGAGCAGTACTTC. This sequence encodes CASSQDHRGRTLTSSYEQYF.

This chain joins TRBV5-5 and TRBJ2-1, with 11 bases that match TRBD2. The CDR3 has 16 amino acids. Germline loops: CDR1 SGHKS, CDR2 YYEKEE (reference sequence). The V gene end was trimmed by 4 bases and the J gene end by 5 bases; junction bases not matched to a gene: 8. The CDR3 protein is CASSSGTSGPNNEQFF. CDR3 nucleotide sequence: TGTGCCAGCAGCAGCGGGACTAGCGGCCCAAACAATGAGCAGTTCTTC.

J is TRBJ2-2 and V is TRBV12-3 or TRBV12-4; D might be TRBD1 or TRBD2, each matching 5 bases. Trimming cost V 2 bases and J 3 bases, with 10 bases left between them. CDR3 length: 15 amino acids. CDR3 nucleotides: TGTGCCAGCAGTTTATCCGGGGCCGACACCGGGGAGCTGTTTTTT. Translating gives CASSLSGADTGELFF.

The sample holds one count of this clonotype. J is TRBJ2-4 and V is TRBV4-2; D call uncertain. The J call may be faulty, since TRBJ2-7 better matches the DNA end. Germline CDR1 reads LGHNA; CDR2 reads YNFKEQ. The CDR3 has 15 residues. CDR3 protein: CASSQDPTDPYEQYF. The CDR3 coding sequence is TGTGCCAGCAGCCAAGATCCCACTGACCCCTACGAGCAGTACTTC.

This clonotype was detected a few times. The V gene is TRBV5-1, the J gene TRBJ2-6, with D perhaps TRBD1 (5 bases). V was pared by 2 bases and J by 0 bases, with 12 bases between. Germline V gene lookup returns CDR1 SGHRS and CDR2 YFSETQ. CDR3 length: 17 residues. The CDR3 sequence is CASSLPGQNSGANVLTF. The CDR3 DNA reads as TGCGCCAGCAGCTTACCCGGACAAAACTCTGGGGCCAACGTCCTGACTTTC.